What follows describes a single T cell receptor (beta chain). What it recognizes is unknown. This specimen comes from a study of T-cell memory formation after mild COVID-19. Overall study: Largely, the TCR clusters proved donor specific.

TCRdb fed the 5' RACE reads into MiXCR, producing one record per CDR3 protein. The repertoire includes 550,000 to 600,000 distinct CDR3 sequences, 17% of them detected once, and 8.1% sits in the top ten. Study outcomes and limitations: Later expanders leaned CD4+, whereas clones that contracted between day 15 and 85 were balanced CD4/CD8. Certain responding clones were present in pre-infection memory, suggesting participation of cross-reactive memory. Among CD4+ contracting clones, most were CM and EM, and CD8+ ones EMRA.

Germline-derived CDR1 and CDR2 are ENHRY and SYGVKD. The CDR3 loop spans 15 amino acids. Trimming stripped 5 bases from V and 1 base from J, with 15 bases between. This sequence was found in an adult woman who had mild COVID-19 (a few samples of this study predate the infection). Cell type and time point are not known. Specimen: PBMCs or a T cell subset sorted from them (not recorded which). The gene calls are TRBV10-3 and TRBJ2-7, with D perhaps given as TRBD1 or TRBD2 (6 bases each). For the CDR3, the DNA is TGTGCCATCAGTCCCGAGGGGGGCCTATCCTACGAGCAGTACTTC. Protein: CAISPEGGLSYEQYF.